The clone carrying this TCR beta chain has just a few counts. The antigen is undetermined. The data were obtained in a study of cytomegalovirus exposure and HLA in healthy donors. CDR1 and CDR2 (germline): LGHNA, YNFKEQ. The CDR3 sequence is 17 residues long. V was trimmed by 0 bases and J by 2 bases, leaving 17 bases between them. Notes on the study in general: An analysis that was carried out later associated 17,000 or so TCR beta sequences with HLA alleles at 0.05 false discovery rate. Sequencing artifact likely explains a cluster of highly shared sequence variants.

The study ran its PCR with 60 Vbeta and 13 Jbeta primers. Repertoires were generated with immunoSEQ multiplex PCR, while TCRdb's copy carries only in-frame clones and drops some. The sample gives under 120,000 clones, around two thirds of which show up once; 2.6% is in the top ten. The sequence was obtained from a man aged 50 to 60 in good health and CMV-seropositive. The chain is built from TRBV4-2 and TRBJ2-7; D is perhaps TRBD2 (6 bases). Sequencing was performed on PBMCs. CDR3: CASSQDSSLARPYEQYF. CDR3 nucleotides: TGTGCCAGCAGCCAAGATTCCAGTCTAGCGCGCCCCTACGAGCAGTACTTC.